Sequencing of this TCR beta chain was carried out in a study of shared clonotypes between healthy human individuals. Background on the study: Aged 18 to 49, the donors were two women and a few men. Per donor, CD8 memory used one plate, CD8 naive used two, CD4 memory used three and CD4 naive used three.

The study drew its donors from healthy HIV-negative adults without recent acute infections or vaccinations. Turning to this clone: Distinct nucleotide sequences in the sample also encode this CDR3.

The repertoire was sequenced with immunoSEQ multiplex PCR; TCRdb's copy has only in-frame clones and lacks some. The table lists under 600,000 clones, about 96% of them singletons. The V end was cut by 6 bases, the J end by 0 bases, with 11 bases between. This CDR3 is 15 amino acids long. The germline V gene has CDR1 MDHEN and CDR2 SYDVKM. V and J are TRBV28 and TRBJ1-4, with a tentative D call TRBD1 (5 bases). Sequenced material: naive CD4+ T cells sorted from blood. Indicated subset: CD45RA+ positively selected. This TCR derives from a young woman in good health. The CDR3 spells CASSLGGATNEKLFF. CDR3 DNA sequence: TGTGCCAGCAGCCTTGGGGGGGCAACTAATGAAAAACTGTTTTTT.